This T cell receptor beta chain originates from a study of OX40 agonist ivuxolimab in advanced cancers. Study background: Patients with hepatocellular carcinoma, melanoma, renal cell or head and neck cancer made up the dose-escalation patients. A male proportion of 82.7% was recorded, with mean age roughly 60 years and range about 20 to 79. The eligibility criteria allowed prior anti-PD-1, anti-PD-L1 or anti-CTLA-4 therapy, and around 40% had some.

Some clones are missing from TCRdb's copy, which holds only in-frame ones; the method was immunoSEQ multiplex PCR. The repertoire holds approximately 23,000 clones, with approximately 80% as singletons. Enrollment shut out patients with autoimmune disease history or systemic immunosuppression. V was pared by 5 bases and J by 1 base, with 7 bases of the junction left unmatched. Germline V gene sequence: CDR1 SGHVS, CDR2 FNYEAQ. The CDR3 is 18 amino acids. As concerns this clone: Distinct nucleotide sequences in the sample also encode this CDR3.

This chain joins TRBV7-6 and TRBJ2-3, with 15 bases fitting TRBD2. The source material was CD4+ or CD8+ T cells sorted from blood, sampled in a trial of the OX40 agonist ivuxolimab. The TCR was taken from an adult with an advanced solid tumor such as melanoma, head and neck, liver or kidney cancer. This chain's CDR3 is CASSPGLAGGPGTDTQYF. CDR3 DNA: TGTGCCAGCAGCCCCGGACTAGCGGGGGGGCCGGGCACAGATACGCAGTATTTT.